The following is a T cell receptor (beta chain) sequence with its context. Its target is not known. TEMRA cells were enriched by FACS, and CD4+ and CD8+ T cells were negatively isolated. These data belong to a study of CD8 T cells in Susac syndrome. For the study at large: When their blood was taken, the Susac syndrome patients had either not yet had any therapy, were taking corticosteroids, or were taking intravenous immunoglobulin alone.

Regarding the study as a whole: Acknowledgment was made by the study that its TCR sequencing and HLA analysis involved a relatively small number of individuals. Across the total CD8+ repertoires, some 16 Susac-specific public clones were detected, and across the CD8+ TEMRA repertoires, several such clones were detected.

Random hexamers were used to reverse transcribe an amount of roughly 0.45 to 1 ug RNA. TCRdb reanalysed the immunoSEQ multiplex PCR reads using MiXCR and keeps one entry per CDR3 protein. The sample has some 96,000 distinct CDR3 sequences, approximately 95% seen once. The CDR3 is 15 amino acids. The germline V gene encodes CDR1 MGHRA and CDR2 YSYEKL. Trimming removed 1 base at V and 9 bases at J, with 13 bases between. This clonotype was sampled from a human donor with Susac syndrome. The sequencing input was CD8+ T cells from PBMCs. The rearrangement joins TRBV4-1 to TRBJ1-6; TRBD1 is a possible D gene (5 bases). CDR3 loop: CASSQGQGEGSPLHF. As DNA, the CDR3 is TGCGCCAGCAGCCAAGGGCAGGGCGAAGGTTCACCCCTCCACTTT.